Following are 9 T cell receptor beta chains from one sample sequenced in a study of CD8+ T cells in alopecia areata. cDNA serving as the sequencing template came from extracted, reverse transcribed RNA. Libraries were prepared by immunoSEQ multiplex PCR; TCRdb keeps only in-frame clonotypes and omits some of them. The sample has 110,000 or so clones, about three fifths seen once. Treatment indicated: oral pan-JAK inhibitor, 5-10 mg twice daily. This sample comprised CD8+ T cells sorted from blood, obtained at week 4, from a patient treated with tofacitinib. The receptors here all came from a human donor with alopecia areata.

This clone was detected only a few times. The genes are TRBV19 and TRBJ1-5; tentatively, D is TRBD1 (6 bases). Germline V gene data show CDR1 as LNHDA and CDR2 as SQIVND (reference sequence). This CDR3 region has 16 residues. The V and J ends lost 6 bases and 4 bases respectively, with 19 bases between them. The CDR3 nucleotides read TGTGCCAGTAGATCCCACGACGGGGGCCCGAATCAGCCCCAGCATTTT. Translated, it gives CASRSHDGGPNQPQHF.

The chain recombines TRBV9 with TRBJ1-5; the match to TRBD1 covers 7 bases. The germline gives CDR1 SGDLS, CDR2 YYNGEE. After removal of 3 bases from V and 5 bases from J, the junction contained 5 bases not matched to a gene. The CDR3 spans 14 residues. The CDR3: CASSEGAGDQPQHF. The CDR3 DNA reads TGTGCCAGCAGCGAGGGGGCAGGGGATCAGCCCCAGCATTTT.

The J gene is TRBJ1-1, the V gene TRBV29-1; 7 positions agree with TRBD1. This CDR3 has 12 residues. Per germline, CDR1 SQVTM and CDR2 ANQGSEA. The trim removed 5 bases at V and 4 bases at J, leaving 4 bases unmatched. This CDR3 is CSVLTGLTEAFF. DNA for the CDR3: TGCAGCGTTTTGACAGGGCTCACTGAAGCTTTCTTT.

In the case of this clone: At one boundary the junction diverges from the germline segment, which might be a read error. The CDR3: CASSPSGGPYNEQFF. The CDR3 DNA is TGTGCTAGCAGCCCAAGCGGGGGGCCCTACAATGAGCAGTTCTTC. This chain links TRBV7-7 with TRBJ2-1; 9 positions agree with TRBD2. Per the germline V gene, CDR1 is SSHAT and CDR2 is FNYEAQ (reference sequence). The CDR3 is made up of 15 amino acids. Based on the CDR3 plus reference TRBV7-7 and TRBJ2-1, the full variable domain is GAGVSQSPRYKVTKRGQDVTLRCDPISSHATLYWYQQALGQGPEFLTYFNYEAQPDKSGLPSDRFSAERPEGSISTLTIQRTEQRDSAMYRCASSPSGGPYNEQFFGPGTRLTVL.

This chain connects TRBV6-4 to TRBJ1-1; D gene uncertain. This CDR3 region has 13 residues. Trimming pared 3 bases from V and 1 base from J, leaving 6 bases between. The germline V gene has CDR1 MRHNA and CDR2 SNTAGT. CDR3 DNA sequence: TGTGCCAGCAGTGAACAACCGAACACTGAAGCTTTCTTT. It codes for CASSEQPNTEAFF.

This sequence joins TRBV6-1 and TRBJ2-1; D gene uncertain. V was clipped by 4 bases and J by 5 bases, with 27 bases between them. The CDR3 spans 19 residues. Per germline, CDR1 MNHNS and CDR2 SASEGT. The CDR3: CASSVAYQESVAGDNEQFF. In DNA form, the CDR3 reads TGTGCCAGCAGTGTTGCCTACCAGGAAAGCGTGGCAGGCGACAATGAGCAGTTCTTC.

The table lists this clone with a few counts. The chain joins TRBV5-1 to TRBJ2-7; no reliable D call. V was cut by 2 bases and J by 0 bases, with 6 bases left in between. Germline V gives CDR1 SGHRS, CDR2 YFSETQ. The CDR3 is made up of 13 amino acids. The CDR3 loop is CASSLGYSYEQYF. The DNA for the CDR3 is TGCGCCAGCAGCTTAGGTTACTCCTACGAGCAGTACTTC.

The chain employs TRBV5-6 and TRBJ2-7; D not resolved. CDR1 SGHDT and CDR2 YYEEEE come from the germline V gene. The CDR3 contains 17 residues. Deletions cut 0 bases from V and 6 bases from J, with 22 bases between. Here the CDR3 DNA reads TGTGCCAGCAGCTTGGTGAATTTATTGGGTTCGGAAGGCGAGCAGTACTTC. Its translation is CASSLVNLLGSEGEQYF.

This clone was found a few times. This chain uses TRBV30 with TRBJ1-2; unclear D gene. The CDR3 loop spans 14 amino acids. The V gene lost 4 bases and the J gene lost 9 bases, with 21 bases spanning the gap. Germline CDR1 and CDR2: GTSNPN and SVGIG (reference sequence). The CDR3 region is CAWITMAAAVCYTF. The CDR3 nucleotides are TGTGCCTGGATTACGATGGCGGCAGCCGTATGCTACACCTTC.